Shown below are 5 T cell receptor beta chains from a single sample sequenced in a study of shared clonotypes between healthy human individuals. Clones were read by immunoSEQ multiplex PCR, and TCRdb kept only the in-frame ones, dropping some. The sample lists approximately 2.4 million clones, nearly 97% occurring once. Specimen: naive CD4+ T cells sorted from blood. Subset defined: CD45RA+ positively selected. The origin of the receptors is a man in his late teens or twenties in good health.

This clone was recorded only once. The rearrangement links TRBV6-6 to TRBJ2-7, with 11 bases that match TRBD2. J was trimmed by 7 bases and V by 7 bases; bases with no gene match: 12. The CDR3 has 15 residues. From germline, CDR1 is MNHNY and CDR2 SVGAGI (reference sequence). The CDR3 region is CASKGTSGSLGEQYF. Written as DNA, the CDR3 is TGTGCCAGCAAAGGGACTAGCGGATCCCTCGGAGAGCAGTACTTC.

The rearrangement joins TRBV10-1 to TRBJ2-7; the D is unclear. The V end lost 6 bases, the J end lost 7 bases, and 16 bases lay between the germline ends. From germline, CDR1 is WNHNN and CDR2 SYGVQD (reference sequence). The CDR3 has 13 amino acids. CDR3 amino acids: CASSPGPAWEQYF. The CDR3, as DNA: TGCGCCAGCAGCCCCGGGCCCGCTTGGGAGCAGTACTTC.

The gene calls are TRBV6-6 and TRBJ1-1, with a weak D call TRBD1 (6 bases). From germline, CDR1 is MNHNY and CDR2 SVGAGI (reference sequence). Trimming took off 2 bases at V and 2 bases at J, with 12 bases between the two ends. The CDR3 has 15 residues. CDR3 protein: CASSYPGTTNTEAFF. CDR3 in DNA: TGTGCCAGCAGTTACCCCGGGACAACCAACACTGAAGCTTTCTTT.

V usage is TRBV27 and J usage is TRBJ1-6; TRBD1 matches at 7 bases. The germline gives CDR1 MNHEY, CDR2 SMNVEV (reference sequence). The CDR3 totals 17 residues. V lost 4 bases and J lost 8; bases outside the gene matches: 14. The DNA for the CDR3 is TGTGCCAGCAGTTCAGAACAGGGGAACCGTCGCGATTCACCCCTCCACTTT. This encodes CASSSEQGNRRDSPLHF.

V is TRBV29-1 and J is TRBJ2-7; maybe TRBD1 (5 bases). The CDR3 has 12 residues. Per the germline V gene, CDR1 is SQVTM and CDR2 is ANQGSEA. V was clipped by 4 bases and J by 0 bases, with 7 bases between them. The CDR3 DNA reads TGCAGCGTTGCCCAGGGCTCCTACGAGCAGTACTTC. Amino acid sequence: CSVAQGSYEQYF.